This entry lists 18 T cell receptor beta chains sequenced from one sample in a study of molecular identifiers for immune sequencing clone quantification. TCRdb independently ran MiXCR on the PCR reads; one entry per CDR3 protein. Altogether roughly 320,000 distinct CDR3 sequences are present, roughly 24% being singletons, with the ten largest covering around 0.74%. Input material: naive CD8+ T cells from blood, with Jurkat cell RNA spiked in. The subset here: FACS-sorted CD8+CD4-CCR7+CD45RA+ naive T cells. These receptors originate from a human donor in good health. Some libraries in this study had Jurkat cell RNA spiked in.

This clonotype showed up just once. A read error is possible here, since a much larger clone lies one base away. The chain joins TRBV7-9 to TRBJ2-7; 8 nucleotides match TRBD1. CDR1 and CDR2 (germline): SEHNR, FQNEAQ (reference sequence). CDR3 size: 15 residues. DNA for the CDR3: TGTGCCAGCAGCTCCACCGGGACAGGATACTACGGGCAGTACTTC. This encodes CASSSTGTGYYGQYF.

This clonotype was recorded many times. This chain uses TRBV24-1 with TRBJ2-3; possible D gene TRBD2, 6 bases. The CDR3 length is 13 residues. Germline loops: CDR1 KGHDR, CDR2 SFDVKD. Trimming shortened V by 5 bases and J by 3 bases, and 8 bases separated the two germline ends. CDR3 sequence reads: CATSGGLTDTQYF. CDR3 bases: TGTGCCACCAGTGGGGGACTTACAGATACGCAGTATTTT.

This chain uses TRBV19 with TRBJ2-3; 8 bases are a match to TRBD2. The CDR3 loop spans 15 amino acids. Unmatched junction bases numbered 7, after V lost 6 bases and J lost 2 bases. Per germline, CDR1 LNHDA and CDR2 SQIVND (reference sequence). The CDR3 sequence: CASRISGKDTDTQYF. CDR3 DNA: TGTGCCAGTAGGATTAGCGGGAAGGACACAGATACGCAGTATTTT.

Many counts were recorded for this clonotype. The gene calls are TRBV19 and TRBJ2-7, with 7 bases fitting TRBD1. Germline CDR1 reads LNHDA; CDR2 reads SQIVND (reference sequence). V trimming: 5 bases; J trimming: 3 bases; junction bases outside the gene matches: 4. The CDR3 is 13 residues long. The CDR3 sequence: CASSQRQGYEQYF. The CDR3 region has the DNA TGTGCCAGTAGTCAGAGACAGGGCTACGAGCAGTACTTC.

V and J are TRBV4-1 and TRBJ1-1, with D unclear. The CDR3 sequence is 15 residues long. Germline V gene data show CDR1 as MGHRA and CDR2 as YSYEKL. The V gene lost 2 bases and the J gene lost 1 base, with 11 bases spanning the gap. The CDR3 nucleotides are TGCGCCAGCAGCCAACGGAGCAGCCGGAACACTGAAGCTTTCTTT. It yields the protein CASSQRSSRNTEAFF.

The chain combines TRBV18 with TRBJ1-1, with D hard to call. Trimming took off 3 bases at V and 3 bases at J, with 8 bases between the two ends. Germline V gives CDR1 KGHSH, CDR2 LQKENI. This CDR3 comprises 13 residues. The CDR3 DNA is TGTGCCAGCTCACCGGGGAGCTACACTGAAGCTTTCTTT. It encodes CASSPGSYTEAFF.

The sample holds many counts of this clonotype. The chain links TRBV12-3 or TRBV12-4 to TRBJ2-5, with D possibly TRBD1 on 5 matching bases. V was trimmed by 5 bases and J by 0 bases, leaving 7 bases between them. The CDR3 has 13 residues. Here the CDR3 DNA reads TGTGCCAGCAGTCGGACAAACCAAGAGACCCAGTACTTC. It encodes CASSRTNQETQYF.

V is TRBV28 and J is TRBJ1-5; D not certain. The CDR3 totals 13 residues. With 5 bases removed from V and 7 bases from J, the gap between germline ends came to 12 bases. Germline V gives CDR1 MDHEN, CDR2 SYDVKM. CDR3: CASSPPVAQPQHF. The CDR3 coding sequence is TGTGCCAGCAGTCCCCCAGTCGCGCAGCCCCAGCATTTT.

The genes are TRBV28 and TRBJ2-4, with TRBD1 matching over 7 bases. CDR3 length: 16 amino acids. The trim removed 2 bases at V and 5 bases at J, leaving 9 bases unmatched. Looked up from germline, CDR1 is MDHEN and CDR2 is SYDVKM. The CDR3 sequence: CASSLASRGGENIQYF. The CDR3 DNA follows: TGTGCCAGCAGTTTAGCTTCGAGAGGGGGCGAAAACATTCAGTACTTC.

A note on this clonotype: It may be a read error: a sequence one base away is much more abundant. V is TRBV20-1 and J is TRBJ1-1; D is perhaps TRBD1 (5 bases). The CDR3 length is 15 residues. Looked up from germline, CDR1 is DFQATT and CDR2 is SNEGSKA (reference sequence). CDR3 amino acids: CSAIGLEDLDTDAFF. The CDR3 DNA follows: TGCAGTGCTATCGGGTTGGAAGACTTGGACACTGATGCTTTCTTT.

The sample holds a few counts of this clonotype. This CDR3 is missing its conserved last phenylalanine or tryptophan, likely due to a read error. This rearrangement joins TRBV28 to TRBJ1-5, with 7 nucleotides matching TRBD1. The V gene's germline CDR1 is MDHEN and CDR2 SYDVKM. The CDR3 has 18 residues. Trimming at V came to 5 bases and at J to 2 bases, leaving 15 bases not matched to a gene. This CDR3 reads CASSKQQGRGLGNQPQHL. The CDR3 coding sequence is TGTGCCAGCAGTAAACAACAGGGGAGAGGGCTAGGCAATCAGCCCCAGCATCTT.

This clonotype has ten or more counts. The rearrangement links TRBV29-1 to TRBJ2-7; no firm D call. CDR1 is SQVTM, CDR2 ANQGSEA, per germline. Trimming removed 4 bases from V and 6 bases from J, with 13 bases in between. The CDR3 is made up of 12 amino acids. CDR3 sequence: CSVVSTSPEQYF. The CDR3 DNA follows: TGCAGCGTTGTCTCCACGTCCCCCGAGCAGTACTTC.

This clonotype was observed a handful of times. A single base separates this from a much larger clone, so it may be a read error. The chain employs TRBV6-5 and TRBJ1-5; D not resolved. V shed 4 bases and J shed 2 bases, with 12 bases lying between them. The CDR3 length is 15 residues. CDR1 MNHEY and CDR2 SVGAGI come from the germline V gene. The CDR3 DNA is TGTGCCAGCAGTTCCTGGAATGGAGGCAATCAGCCCCAGCATTTT. Its translation is CASSSWNGGNQPQHF.

In this sample, this clonotype turned up many times. This chain uses TRBV4-1 with TRBJ1-3; no firm D call. The V gene's germline CDR1 is MGHRA and CDR2 YSYEKL. The CDR3 is 15 amino acids. Trimming cost V 1 base and J 0 bases, with 7 bases left between them. Here the CDR3 DNA reads TGCGCCAGCAGCCAAGGGGCCTTCTCTGGAAACACCATATATTTT. This encodes CASSQGAFSGNTIYF.

This clonotype was detected ten times or more. The chain couples TRBV9 to TRBJ2-5; tentatively, D is TRBD2 (6 bases). The length of the CDR3 is 16 residues. V lost 0 bases to trimming and J lost 1 base, with 13 bases between them. Looked up from germline, CDR1 is SGDLS and CDR2 is YYNGEE. The CDR3 protein is CASSVVGEAAQETQYF. The DNA for the CDR3 is TGTGCCAGCAGCGTAGTAGGGGAGGCCGCCCAAGAGACCCAGTACTTC.

Ten or more counts support this clonotype. The CDR3 here is CASSYEGLSNQPQHF. CDR3 nucleotide sequence: TGTGCCAGCAGTTACGAGGGCCTGAGCAATCAGCCCCAGCATTTT. V and J are TRBV6-2 or TRBV6-3 and TRBJ1-5; D is unresolved. With 2 bases removed from V and 1 base from J, the gap between germline ends came to 9 bases. From germline, CDR1 is MNHEY and CDR2 SVGEGT. The CDR3 has 15 amino acids.

Many counts were recorded for this clonotype. This chain links TRBV4-3 with TRBJ2-7; TRBD1 aligns across 9 bases. This CDR3 is 15 amino acids long. The germline gives CDR1 LGHNA, CDR2 YSLEER. With V trimmed by 0 bases and J by 3 bases, 3 bases remained unmatched. In nucleotides, the CDR3 is TGCGCCAGCAGCCAAGATCGGGGACAGGGCTACGAGCAGTACTTC. Its protein product is CASSQDRGQGYEQYF.

Of note for this clonotype: It may be a read error: a sequence one base away is much more abundant. The CDR3 sequence: CASSSTGAQPPHF. As DNA, the CDR3 is TGTGCCAGCAGTTCCACGGGCGCGCAGCCCCCGCATTTT. The rearrangement uses TRBV12-3 or TRBV12-4 and TRBJ1-5; D remains ambiguous. The length of the CDR3 is 13 residues.